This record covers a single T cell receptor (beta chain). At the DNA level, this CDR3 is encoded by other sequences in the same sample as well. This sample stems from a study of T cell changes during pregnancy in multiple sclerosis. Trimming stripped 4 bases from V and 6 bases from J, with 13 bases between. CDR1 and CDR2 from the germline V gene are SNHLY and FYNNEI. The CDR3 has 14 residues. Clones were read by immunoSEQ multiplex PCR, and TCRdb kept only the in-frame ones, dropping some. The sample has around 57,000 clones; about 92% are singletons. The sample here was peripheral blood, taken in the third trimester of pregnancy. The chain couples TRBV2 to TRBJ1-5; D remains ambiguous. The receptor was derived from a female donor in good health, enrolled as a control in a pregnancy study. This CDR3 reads CASSANRGSQPQHF. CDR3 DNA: TGTGCCAGCAGTGCGAATAGAGGGAGTCAGCCCCAGCATTTT.